These 7 T cell receptor beta chains share one sample of origin, sequenced in a study of regulatory T cells in long-lasting Graves disease. Time point denoted: newly diagnosed GD, antithyroid drugs for less than 3 months. There was RNA extracted from PBMCs, and the TCR library was made from it. Construction of TCR beta libraries relied on iRepertoire HTBI primers and on Arm-PCR targeting CDR3 regions. Using its own MiXCR run on the multiplex PCR reads, TCRdb lists one record per CDR3 protein. The table lists 450,000 to 600,000 distinct CDR3 sequences, roughly 16% of them singletons, with 12% in the top ten. The data were also submitted as part of a second study, on T cells in Graves' hyperthyroidism and ophthalmopathy.

Sequenced here: peripheral blood mononuclear cells (PBMCs), sampled at new diagnosis, from a patient treated with antithyroid drugs. All receptors come from a man in his forties or fifties with Graves disease.

This clonotype appeared a few times. The V call is TRBV9, the J call TRBJ2-2; weak D call: TRBD1 (6 bases). The CDR3 covers 14 residues. The ends were cut back, 4 bases at V and 5 bases at J, with 12 bases in the middle. Germline lookup yields CDR1 SGDLS and CDR2 YYNGEE. CDR3 in DNA: TGTGCCAGCAGCTCTCAGGGGACGACCGGGGAGCTGTTTTTT. Residues: CASSSQGTTGELFF.

This clonotype has a handful of counts. V usage is TRBV5-1 and J usage is TRBJ2-3; D is unclear. V lost 0 bases and J 2 bases, leaving 13 bases between the germline ends. The CDR3 length is 16 residues. Looked up from germline, CDR1 is SGHRS and CDR2 is YFSETQ. For the CDR3, the DNA is TGCGCCAGCAGCTTGGCAGCTGACGTCTCCACAGATACGCAGTATTTT. Protein product: CASSLAADVSTDTQYF.

This clonotype was counted many times. The genes are TRBV6-2 or TRBV6-3 and TRBJ2-3, with TRBD2 matching 10 bases. V lost 4 bases to trimming and J lost 4 bases; unmatched junction nucleotides: 5. This CDR3 is built from 15 residues. Per germline, CDR1 MNHEY and CDR2 SVGEGT. The CDR3 loop is CASSSFSGRSDTQYF. The CDR3 DNA sequence: TGTGCCAGCAGTTCGTTTAGCGGGAGGTCAGATACGCAGTATTTT.

The chain joins TRBV28 to TRBJ2-7; TRBD1 agrees at 10 bases. V lost 5 bases and J lost 6; bases outside the gene matches: 10. Germline CDR1 reads MDHEN; CDR2 reads SYDVKM. This CDR3 is 15 amino acids long. CDR3 in amino acids: CASSPARDRGLEQYF. CDR3 sequence (DNA): TGTGCCAGCAGTCCCGCCCGGGACAGGGGCCTCGAGCAGTACTTC. Based on the CDR3 plus reference TRBV28 and TRBJ2-7, the full variable domain is DVKVTQSSRYLVKRTGEKVFLECVQDMDHENMFWYRQDPGLGLRLIYFSYDVKMKEKGDIPEGYSVSREKKERFSLILESASTNQTSMYLCASSPARDRGLEQYFGPGTRLTVT.

In this sample, this clonotype turned up a few times. V usage is TRBV14 and J usage is TRBJ2-7, with D possibly called TRBD1 or TRBD2 (5 bases each). Trimming left V 1 base short and J 5 bases short, with 9 bases between. The CDR3 is 13 residues long. Germline V lookup: CDR1 SGHDN, CDR2 FVKESK. This chain's CDR3 is CASSQVRGDEQYF. CDR3 coding DNA: TGTGCCAGCAGCCAAGTCAGAGGGGACGAGCAGTACTTC.

This clonotype was seen at least ten times. The rearrangement joins TRBV5-1 to TRBJ2-1; 14 nucleotides match TRBD2. CDR1 is SGHRS, CDR2 YFSETQ, per germline. This CDR3 has 18 amino acids. V dropped 4 bases and J dropped 8; count of bases not matched to a gene: 14. The CDR3 DNA follows: TGCGCCAGCAGCCCAGGACTAGCGGGAGGACAAAGCATCCATGAGCAGTTCTTC. This codes for CASSPGLAGGQSIHEQFF.

This chain uses TRBV5-1 with TRBJ1-4; D is uncertain. From germline, CDR1 is SGHRS and CDR2 YFSETQ. The V and J ends lost 4 bases and 9 bases respectively, with 19 bases between them. This CDR3 region has 15 residues. For the CDR3, the DNA is TGCGCCAGCAGCCGTGAACGGGCCGCGAATAAAAAACTGTTTTTT. This gives the protein CASSRERAANKKLFF. The full variable domain, its missing parts supplied by reference TRBV5-1 and TRBJ1-4, is KAGVTQTPRYLIKTRGQQVTLSCSPISGHRSVSWYQQTPGQGLQFLFEYFSETQRNKGNFPGRFSGRQFSNSRSEMNVSTLELGDSALYLCASSRERAANKKLFFGSGTQLSVL.